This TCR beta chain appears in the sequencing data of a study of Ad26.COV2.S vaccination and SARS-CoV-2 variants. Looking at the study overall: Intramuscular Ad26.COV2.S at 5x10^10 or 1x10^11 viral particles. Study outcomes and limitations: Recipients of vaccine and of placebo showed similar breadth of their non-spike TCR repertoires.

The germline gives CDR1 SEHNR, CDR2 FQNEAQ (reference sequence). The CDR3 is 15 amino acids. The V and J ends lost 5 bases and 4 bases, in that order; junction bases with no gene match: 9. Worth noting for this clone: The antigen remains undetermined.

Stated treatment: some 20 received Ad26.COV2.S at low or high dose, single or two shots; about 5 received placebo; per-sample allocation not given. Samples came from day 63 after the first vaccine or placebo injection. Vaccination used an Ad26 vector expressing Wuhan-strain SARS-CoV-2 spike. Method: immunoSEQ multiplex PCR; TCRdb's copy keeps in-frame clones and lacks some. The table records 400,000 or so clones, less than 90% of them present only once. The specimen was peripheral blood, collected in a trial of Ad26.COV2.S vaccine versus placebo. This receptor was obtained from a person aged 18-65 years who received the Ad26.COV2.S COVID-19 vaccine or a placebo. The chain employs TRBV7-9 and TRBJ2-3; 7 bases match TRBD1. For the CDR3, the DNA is TGTGCCAGCAGCCGTATTGACAGGGAGTCAGATACGCAGTATTTT. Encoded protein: CASSRIDRESDTQYF. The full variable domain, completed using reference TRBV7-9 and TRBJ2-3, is DTGVSQNPRHKITKRGQNVTFRCDPISEHNRLYWYRQTLGQGPEFLTYFQNEAQLEKSRLLSDRFSAERPKGSFSTLEIQRTEQGDSAMYLCASSRIDRESDTQYFGPGTRLTVL.